Detailed here is one TCR beta chain. The antigen is unknown. The source of the sample is a study of T cells in Graves' hyperthyroidism and ophthalmopathy. Study observations and caveats: The majority of expanded thyroid clonotypes above 0.001 also appeared in blood.

Exclusions: uncontrolled infection, other autoimmune disease, pregnancy, lactation. The PBMCs studied were ones that came from 10 ml fresh peripheral blood. The CDR3 regions of TCR beta were amplified from RNA transcripts. Primed by the HTBI set, a first-round RT-PCR was run on the TCR CDR3. TCRdb reprocessed the multiplex PCR reads via MiXCR and lists one record per CDR3 protein. The sample comprises 650,000 to 750,000 distinct CDR3 sequences, around 15% of which are singletons, and around 9.6% rests with the top ten. With 9 bases removed from V and 11 bases from J, the gap between germline ends came to 17 bases. This CDR3 contains 12 residues. CDR1 LNHDA and CDR2 SQIVND come from the germline V gene (reference sequence).

The sequencing sample was made of blood. V and J are TRBV19 and TRBJ1-5, with D maybe TRBD1 (5 bases). The sequence was collected from a woman between 18 and 30 years old with Graves' hyperthyroidism. CDR3 nucleotides: TGTGCCAGCTGGGACGGCGGATTGGCCCAGCATTTT. Protein: CASWDGGLAQHF.